This entry lists 29 T cell receptor beta chains sequenced from one sample in a study of control samples from healthy donors and cancer patients. Profiled with immunoSEQ multiplex PCR; TCRdb holds only in-frame clones, not every one. Of 100,000 to 150,000 clones in the sample, roughly 89% are singletons; the top ten hold approximately 6%. The material sequenced was blood. Receptors originate from a man between 18 and 29 years old in good health.

The chain links TRBV2 to TRBJ1-1; weak D call: TRBD1 (6 bases). V shed 8 bases and J shed 10 bases, with 14 bases lying between them. CDR1 is SNHLY, CDR2 FYNNEI, per germline. The CDR3 consists of 11 residues. CDR3 protein: CASEGEVAAFF. The CDR3 coding sequence is TGTGCCAGCGAGGGGGAGGTAGCAGCTTTCTTT.

The gene calls are TRBV19 and TRBJ1-2, with 10 nucleotides matching TRBD1. The germline V gene encodes CDR1 LNHDA and CDR2 SQIVND (reference sequence). CDR3 length equals 15 residues. The junction had 7 bases not matched to a gene; V was cut back by 4 bases and J by 5 bases. The DNA of the CDR3 is TGTGCCAGTAGTAGGGACAGGGGAACCCTGTATGGCTACACCTTC. It is translated as CASSRDRGTLYGYTF.

The chain uses TRBV2 and TRBJ2-3; 11 nucleotides align to TRBD1. Germline CDR1 and CDR2: SNHLY and FYNNEI. This CDR3 region has 16 residues. V lost 6 bases, J lost 4 bases, and 9 bases stayed unmatched. The CDR3 DNA is TGTGCCAGCAGCGCTAGGACAGGGGGCGCTTCAGATACGCAGTATTTT. Amino acids: CASSARTGGASDTQYF.

The table lists this clone with a count of one. The chain links TRBV7-3 to TRBJ2-1, with 13 bases that match TRBD2. The germline V gene has CDR1 SGHTA and CDR2 FQGTGA. The CDR3 sequence is 16 residues long. Germline trimming cut 3 bases from V and 5 bases from J; bases unmatched to any gene: 4. Here the CDR3 DNA reads TGTGCCAGCAGCTTCGGGACTAGCGGGACTCACAATGAGCAGTTCTTC. Its protein product is CASSFGTSGTHNEQFF.

The chain has TRBV19 and TRBJ2-1; 11 bases agree with TRBD2. The CDR3 has 17 residues. Germline-derived CDR1 and CDR2 are LNHDA and SQIVND (reference sequence). V trimming: 5 bases; J trimming: 5 bases; junction bases outside the gene matches: 11. CDR3 protein: CASSPLSGTSGNNEQFF. The DNA of the CDR3 is TGTGCCAGTAGTCCCCTGTCTGGGACTAGCGGTAACAATGAGCAGTTCTTC.

This clone came up once. The chain joins TRBV5-1 to TRBJ2-2; D not certain. CDR1 is SGHRS and CDR2 is YFSETQ in the germline V gene. The CDR3 extends over 14 amino acids. Deletions cut 0 bases from V and 3 bases from J, with 6 bases between. The CDR3 sequence is CASSLVVDTGELFF. In nucleotides, the CDR3 is TGCGCCAGCAGCTTGGTCGTGGACACCGGGGAGCTGTTTTTT.

The gene calls are TRBV3-1 (or the pseudogene TRBV3-2) and TRBJ2-7; a possible D gene is TRBD1 (8 bases). V lost 5 bases and J 3 bases, leaving 17 bases between the germline ends. The germline CDR1 and CDR2 sequences are LGHDT and YNNKEL (reference sequence). This CDR3 spans 15 amino acids. The CDR3 here is CASSEYRGRDYEQYF. The CDR3 bases are TGTGCCAGCAGCGAATACAGGGGGAGGGACTACGAGCAGTACTTC.

The chain carries TRBV9 and TRBJ2-3; D call uncertain. The V end was cut by 4 bases, the J end by 3 bases, with 9 bases between. Germline V gene sequence: CDR1 SGDLS, CDR2 YYNGEE. The CDR3 loop spans 13 amino acids. The DNA of the CDR3 is TGTGCCAGCAGCCGTCTCGGAACAGATACGCAGTATTTT. It encodes CASSRLGTDTQYF.

The chain employs TRBV30 and TRBJ2-2; no clear D. Trimming took 4 bases from V and 3 from J, leaving 3 bases between them. This CDR3 region has 11 residues. From germline, CDR1 is GTSNPN and CDR2 SVGIG (reference sequence). The DNA of the CDR3 is TGTGCCTGGAAATACACCGGGGAGCTGTTTTTT. This gives the protein CAWKYTGELFF.

The rearrangement links TRBV19 to TRBJ2-7, with D uncertain. This CDR3 is built from 13 residues. Trimming shortened V by 4 bases and J by 6 bases, and 13 bases separated the two germline ends. Germline-derived CDR1 and CDR2 are LNHDA and SQIVND (reference sequence). Here the CDR3 reads CASSTPGRSEQYF. The CDR3 nucleotides are TGTGCCAGTAGTACCCCCGGACGTAGCGAGCAGTACTTC.

V gene TRBV5-5 combines with J gene TRBJ2-7, with 7 nucleotides matching TRBD2. Germline V gene data show CDR1 as SGHKS and CDR2 as YYEKEE (reference sequence). V lost 7 bases and J lost 4; bases outside the gene matches: 8. The CDR3 covers 13 residues. The chain's CDR3 is CASFRGVRYEQYF. The CDR3 nucleotides are TGTGCCAGCTTTCGGGGGGTGAGATACGAGCAGTACTTC.

The chain combines TRBV5-5 with TRBJ1-5, with D perhaps TRBD1 (6 bases). V was clipped by 4 bases and J by 3 bases, with 17 bases between them. Germline lookup yields CDR1 SGHKS and CDR2 YYEKEE (reference sequence). The CDR3 contains 16 residues. CDR3 residues: CASSATGVPTNQPQHF. As DNA, the CDR3 is TGTGCCAGCAGCGCGACAGGCGTGCCGACCAATCAGCCCCAGCATTTT.

This rearrangement joins TRBV12-3 or TRBV12-4 to TRBJ1-2, with unresolved D. V was pared by 3 bases and J by 2 bases, with 7 bases between. The CDR3 covers 13 residues. CDR3 nucleotides: TGTGCCAGCAGTTTCTCTAGCAACTATGGCTACACCTTC. It yields the protein CASSFSSNYGYTF.

The V gene is TRBV7-2, the J gene TRBJ2-5, with D possibly matching TRBD2 (5 bases). Germline CDR1 is SGHTA and CDR2 is FQGNSA. CDR3 length: 12 residues. Between the trimmed V and J ends, which lost 3 bases and 4 bases, there was a span of 6 bases. The CDR3 region is CASSFEGETQYF. CDR3 bases: TGTGCCAGCAGCTTTGAGGGAGAGACCCAGTACTTC.

This rearrangement joins TRBV7-9 to TRBJ2-7; D gene uncertain. This CDR3 has 13 amino acids. V was trimmed by 3 bases and J by 0 bases, leaving 6 bases between them. CDR1 is SEHNR and CDR2 is FQNEAQ in the germline V gene (reference sequence). The CDR3 reads CASSFYASYEQYF. The CDR3 bases are TGTGCCAGCAGCTTTTACGCCTCCTACGAGCAGTACTTC.

The gene calls are TRBV5-4 and TRBJ1-6; D may be TRBD1 (5 bases). The CDR3 sequence is 14 residues long. Germline V CDR1 and CDR2: SGHNT, YYREEE (reference sequence). Trimming pared 0 bases from V and 8 bases from J, leaving 9 bases between. The CDR3 nucleotides read TGTGCCAGCAGCTTGGGGCAGGGCCATTCACCCCTCCACTTT. The encoded protein is CASSLGQGHSPLHF.

This chain links TRBV9 with TRBJ2-2; 7 bases line up with TRBD2. The germline V gene has CDR1 SGDLS and CDR2 YYNGEE. This CDR3 is built from 17 residues. V lost 0 bases to trimming and J lost 7 bases; unmatched junction nucleotides: 12. The CDR3 is CASSVAIEVAGGGELFF. The CDR3 DNA follows: TGTGCCAGCAGCGTAGCGATAGAAGTAGCGGGTGGCGGGGAGCTGTTTTTT.

The chain uses TRBV13 and TRBJ2-7; D may be TRBD2 (5 bases). There are 16 residues in the CDR3. Germline-derived CDR1 and CDR2 are PRHDT and FYEKMQ (reference sequence). V lost 0 bases and J lost 0, with 12 bases in between. The CDR3 spells CASSLGPGKSSYEQYF. The CDR3 coding sequence is TGTGCCAGCAGCTTAGGCCCCGGGAAAAGCTCCTACGAGCAGTACTTC.

V and J are TRBV12-3 or TRBV12-4 and TRBJ1-2; D is ambiguous. Trimming removed 2 bases at V and 1 base at J, with 5 bases between. The CDR3 loop spans 13 amino acids. The CDR3 DNA reads TGTGCCAGCAGTTTATTAGTTAACTATGGCTACACCTTC. As protein: CASSLLVNYGYTF.

V gene TRBV5-6 combines with J gene TRBJ2-5; D remains unclear. The CDR3 is made up of 15 amino acids. V lost 4 bases and J lost 7, with 20 bases in between. From germline, CDR1 is SGHDT and CDR2 YYEEEE. In DNA, the CDR3 is TGTGCCAGCAGCCCTTTCTTACTTGGGAAAGGGACCCAGTACTTC. It is translated as CASSPFLLGKGTQYF.

This sequence joins TRBV30 and TRBJ1-5; 8 bases align to TRBD1. The germline CDR1 and CDR2 sequences are GTSNPN and SVGIG (reference sequence). The J segment lost 2 bases and the V segment lost 3 bases, leaving 6 bases of the junction unmatched. This CDR3 is 15 amino acids long. The CDR3 sequence is CAWSRQGRGNQPQHF. The CDR3 bases are TGTGCCTGGAGCCGACAGGGGAGAGGCAATCAGCCCCAGCATTTT.

The count of this clone is one. CDR3 amino acids: CASSTGLGREQYF. The CDR3 DNA reads TGTGCCAGCAGCACGGGGTTAGGTCGCGAGCAGTACTTC. The chain recombines TRBV5-4 with TRBJ2-7; possible D gene TRBD2, 5 bases. V dropped 4 bases and J dropped 6 bases, with 14 bases sitting between them. Germline CDR1 SGHNT, CDR2 YYREEE (reference sequence). This CDR3 comprises 13 residues.

This chain uses TRBV5-4 with TRBJ2-3, with 11 bases fitting TRBD2. Germline V gene sequence: CDR1 SGHNT, CDR2 YYREEE (reference sequence). Trimming took 0 bases from V and 4 from J; bases not matched to a gene: 4. The CDR3 is 16 amino acids. Here the CDR3 reads CASSLGSGGAADTQYF. In nucleotides, the CDR3 is TGTGCCAGCAGCTTGGGTAGCGGGGGGGCAGCAGATACGCAGTATTTT.

The chain recombines TRBV15 with TRBJ1-2; TRBD1 matches 9 bases. After removal of 3 bases from V and 4 bases from J, the junction contained 6 bases not matched to a gene. The CDR3 totals 15 residues. Germline V gene lookup returns CDR1 LNHNV and CDR2 YYDKDF (reference sequence). The CDR3 spells CATSSLQGAGYGYTF. In DNA, the CDR3 is TGTGCCACCAGCAGTCTACAGGGGGCTGGCTATGGCTACACCTTC.

The rearrangement uses TRBV6-1 and TRBJ2-2, with 12 bases lining up with TRBD2. CDR1 MNHNS and CDR2 SASEGT come from the germline V gene. V was pared by 3 bases and J by 3 bases, with 5 bases of the junction left unmatched. This CDR3 region has 17 residues. CDR3 nucleotides: TGTGCCAGCAGTGATGTGCTAGCGGGGGGGCACACCGGGGAGCTGTTTTTT. The encoded protein is CASSDVLAGGHTGELFF.

The rearrangement uses TRBV20-1 and TRBJ1-2; D unclear. The CDR3 has 15 amino acids. The V gene's germline CDR1 is DFQATT and CDR2 SNEGSKA (reference sequence). The germline V and J ends were trimmed by 3 bases and 0 bases, with 14 bases remaining between them. Written as DNA, the CDR3 is TGCAGTGCTAGTAAAGATGGAACGGCTAACTATGGCTACACCTTC. It codes for CSASKDGTANYGYTF.

V is TRBV18 and J is TRBJ2-3; the match to TRBD1 covers 7 bases. J was trimmed by 2 bases and V by 0 bases; bases with no gene match: 5. From germline, CDR1 is KGHSH and CDR2 LQKENI. The CDR3 has 16 residues. The CDR3 loop reads CASSPPGGYATDTQYF. For the CDR3, the DNA is TGTGCCAGCTCACCACCAGGGGGCTACGCCACAGATACGCAGTATTTT.

The genes are TRBV10-3 and TRBJ1-2; a weak D match, TRBD1 (6 bases). Germline CDR1 and CDR2: ENHRY and SYGVKD. V lost 10 bases to trimming and J lost 0 bases, with 12 bases between them. This CDR3 region has 13 residues. DNA for the CDR3: TGTGCCACCCAGACAGGTACTAACTATGGCTACACCTTC. Translated, it gives CATQTGTNYGYTF.

The chain couples TRBV15 to TRBJ1-6; D is uncertain. Germline CDR1 LNHNV, CDR2 YYDKDF (reference sequence). The CDR3 totals 14 residues. V was pared by 6 bases and J by 0 bases, with 6 bases between. In nucleotides, the CDR3 is TGTGCCACCAGGAAGAGCTCCTATAATTCACCCCTCCACTTT. Its translation is CATRKSSYNSPLHF. The whole variable domain, remainder taken from reference TRBV15 and TRBJ1-6, is DAMVIQNPRYQVTQFGKPVTLSCSQTLNHNVMYWYQQKSSQAPKLLFHYYDKDFNNEADTPDNFQSRRPNTSFCFLDIRSPGLGDTAMYLCATRKSSYNSPLHFGNGTRLTVT.